This T cell receptor (beta chain) was sequenced for a study of T-cell memory formation after mild COVID-19. V was shortened by 2 bases and J by 7 bases, with 12 bases between the two germline ends. This CDR3 has 13 amino acids. Germline loops: CDR1 MNHNY, CDR2 SVGAGI (reference sequence). Constant-segment-primed 5'RACE gave TCR alpha and TCR beta cDNA libraries with sample barcodes and UMIs. Using its own MiXCR run on the 5' RACE reads, TCRdb lists one record per CDR3 protein. Of approximately 430,000 distinct CDR3 sequences in the sample, 23% were seen once. V is TRBV6-6 and J is TRBJ2-7; D possibly corresponds to TRBD2 (5 bases). Material: PBMCs or a T cell subset sorted from them (not recorded which). The receptor comes from an adult woman who had mild COVID-19 (a few samples of this study predate the infection). Cell type and time point are not known. The chain's CDR3 is CASSYPSGSEQYF. In DNA form, the CDR3 reads TGTGCCAGCAGTTACCCTTCGGGGAGTGAGCAGTACTTC.